Listed below are T cell receptor beta chains from one sample, sequenced in a study of blood T cell repertoires in COVID-19. Clones were read by immunoSEQ multiplex PCR, and TCRdb kept only the in-frame ones, dropping some. Of around 70,000 clones listed, around 87% are singletons. Specimen: peripheral blood. The source of these receptors is a woman aged 18-35 years with acute or convalescent COVID-19. The CDR3 runs from the conserved cysteine through the conserved F or W. Fields, in order: CDR3 DNA, CDR3 protein, clone size, V gene, J gene, D gene. The D gene is left open where the match is weak. Part of the rows lack a size; the others show once, few, many or a class for expanded clones.

DNA: TGCAGCGTTGATACCGGGACAGTTTACAATGAGCAGTTCTTC; CDR3: CSVDTGTVYNEQFF; size: .; V: TRBV29-1; J: TRBJ2-1; D: TRBD1
DNA: TGTGCCAGCAGTGTTTCGGGGATCAATGAGCAGTTCTTC; CDR3: CASSVSGINEQFF; size: few; V: TRBV2; J: TRBJ2-1; D: .
DNA: TGTGCCAGCAGCTTTGCAGGGCATGACTATGGCTACACCTTC; CDR3: CASSFAGHDYGYTF; size: .; V: TRBV5-4; J: TRBJ1-2; D: .
DNA: TGTGCCAGCAGCCCCCTTTGGAACACTGAAGCTTTCTTT; CDR3: CASSPLWNTEAFF; size: .; V: TRBV7-2; J: TRBJ1-1; D: .
DNA: TGTGCCAGCAGCTTAGTCACAGGGTCCAATTCACCCCTCCACTTT; CDR3: CASSLVTGSNSPLHF; size: .; V: TRBV7-9; J: TRBJ1-6; D: .
DNA: TGTGCCACCAGCAGAGAATGGGGGGGCACAGATACGCAGTATTTT; CDR3: CATSREWGGTDTQYF; size: few; V: TRBV15; J: TRBJ2-3; D: .
DNA: TGTGCCAGCAGTTTAGGTAGGAGTAACACTGAAGCTTTCTTT; CDR3: CASSLGRSNTEAFF; size: .; V: TRBV27; J: TRBJ1-1; D: .
DNA: TGCAGCGTGGGGGACTACTCCGAGACCCAGTACTTC; CDR3: CSVGDYSETQYF; size: once; V: TRBV29-1; J: TRBJ2-5; D: TRBD2
DNA: TGCGCCAGCAGCCAAGATTACGGGTACGGGAGGGTTTCCTACGAGCAGTACTTC; CDR3: CASSQDYGYGRVSYEQYF; size: .; V: TRBV4-3; J: TRBJ2-7; D: TRBD2
DNA: TGTGCCAGTAGTAATGGGCAGCTATATCAGCCCCAGCATTTT; CDR3: CASSNGQLYQPQHF; size: .; V: TRBV19; J: TRBJ1-5; D: .
DNA: TGTGCCAGCAGCGGGGGCCAGAACACTGAAGCTTTCTTT; CDR3: CASSGGQNTEAFF; size: .; V: TRBV7-2; J: TRBJ1-1; D: .